The 20 T cell receptor beta chains in this list originate from one sample, sequenced in a study of cytomegalovirus exposure and HLA in healthy donors. Primers included in the PCR were 60 Vbeta and 13 Jbeta primers. Profiled with immunoSEQ multiplex PCR; TCRdb holds only in-frame clones, not every one. Altogether 270,000 or so clones are present, 85% to 95% being singletons, with the ten largest covering 1.5% to 2%. The sequenced sample was PBMCs. The receptors here all came from a girl under 10 years old in good health and CMV-seronegative.

This rearrangement joins TRBV27 to TRBJ1-2; TRBD1 matches 8 bases. The CDR3 is 14 amino acids. Germline CDR1 MNHEY, CDR2 SMNVEV (reference sequence). After removal of 8 bases from V and 3 bases from J, the junction contained 8 bases not matched to a gene. The CDR3 DNA follows: TGTGCCAGCTGGATAGGACAGGGCCACTATGGCTACACCTTC. The encoded protein is CASWIGQGHYGYTF.

As concerns this clone: The same CDR3 also results from other DNA sequences found in this sample. J is TRBJ2-1 and V is TRBV9; 9 bases are shared with TRBD2. Trimming removed 4 bases from V and 1 base from J; junction bases left unmatched: 0. The CDR3 spans 14 residues. Germline V gene data show CDR1 as SGDLS and CDR2 as YYNGEE. The CDR3: CASSTSGSYNEQFF. The DNA for the CDR3 is TGTGCCAGCAGCACTAGCGGGTCCTACAATGAGCAGTTCTTC.

The chain recombines TRBV5-6 with TRBJ1-5; D might be TRBD1 (6 bases). The CDR3 length is 15 residues. Between the trimmed V and J ends, which lost 1 base and 8 bases, there was a span of 16 bases. Germline V CDR1 and CDR2: SGHDT, YYEEEE. The CDR3 spells CASSLSGSGAEPQHF. DNA of the CDR3: TGTGCCAGCAGCTTGTCGGGTTCAGGGGCCGAGCCCCAGCATTTT. The complete variable domain, with remaining parts taken from reference TRBV5-6 and TRBJ1-5, reads DAGVTQSPTHLIKTRGQQVTLRCSPKSGHDTVSWYQQALGQGPQFIFQYYEEEERQRGNFPDRFSGHQFPNYSSELNVNALLLGDSALYLCASSLSGSGAEPQHFGDGTRLSIL.

The chain uses TRBV19 and TRBJ1-2; D possibly corresponds to TRBD1 (5 bases). This CDR3 comprises 14 residues. V was clipped by 3 bases and J by 4 bases, with 12 bases between them. The V gene's germline CDR1 is LNHDA and CDR2 SQIVND (reference sequence). CDR3 nucleotide sequence: TGTGCCAGTAGTATCGGGGGAGGAAGCTATGGCTACACCTTC. It specifies CASSIGGGSYGYTF.

This sequence joins TRBV7-3 and TRBJ1-3, with no clear D. Germline V gene data show CDR1 as SGHTA and CDR2 as FQGTGA. V was cut by 2 bases and J by 2 bases, with 4 bases left in between. The CDR3 runs 13 residues. The CDR3 reads CASSLGPGNTIYF. DNA of the CDR3: TGTGCCAGCAGCTTAGGGCCTGGAAACACCATATATTTT.

V gene TRBV15 combines with J gene TRBJ2-3, with 7 bases lining up with TRBD1. V shed 1 base, J shed 4 bases, and the junction held 2 bases outside the gene matches. The CDR3 consists of 14 residues. Germline V gene lookup returns CDR1 LNHNV and CDR2 YYDKDF (reference sequence). The CDR3 here is CATSRVDRADTQYF. For the CDR3, the DNA is TGTGCCACCAGCAGAGTAGACAGGGCAGATACGCAGTATTTT.

CDR3 bases: TGCGCCAGCAGCCGGTGGACTAGTCTCGCGGAGACCCAGTACTTC. Protein product: CASSRWTSLAETQYF. V and J are TRBV4-1 and TRBJ2-5; 7 bases are shared with TRBD2. CDR3 size: 15 residues. The ends lost 4 bases at V and 5 bases at J; junction bases unmatched: 10. Germline V gene lookup returns CDR1 MGHRA and CDR2 YSYEKL.

This chain joins TRBV2 and TRBJ1-2; D unresolved. With 3 bases removed from V and 0 bases from J, the gap between germline ends came to 17 bases. The germline V gene has CDR1 SNHLY and CDR2 FYNNEI. CDR3 length: 17 amino acids. DNA for the CDR3: TGTGCCAGCAGTGACTTCCTGGGAGGGCCGCCTAACTATGGCTACACCTTC. Protein: CASSDFLGGPPNYGYTF.

The table lists this clone with a count of one. The rearrangement links TRBV6-1 to TRBJ2-7; D is ambiguous. Trimming removed 7 bases at V and 2 bases at J, with 12 bases between. This CDR3 has 13 residues. Germline V CDR1 and CDR2: MNHNS, SASEGT. The CDR3 loop is CASKSSTPYEQYF. In nucleotides, the CDR3 is TGTGCCAGCAAGTCTAGTACGCCCTACGAGCAGTACTTC.

This chain joins TRBV5-1 and TRBJ2-3; D gene uncertain. Germline-derived CDR1 and CDR2 are SGHRS and YFSETQ. V gave up 1 base and J gave up 0 bases, with 12 bases separating them. The CDR3 spans 16 residues. CDR3 bases: TGCGCCAGCAGCTTGCTACCATTAACGAGCACAGATACGCAGTATTTT. Protein product: CASSLLPLTSTDTQYF.

The rearrangement joins TRBV5-1 to TRBJ2-6; 11 positions agree with TRBD2. This CDR3 comprises 19 residues. The ends lost 0 bases at V and 0 bases at J; junction bases unmatched: 5. Germline V gene data show CDR1 as SGHRS and CDR2 as YFSETQ. CDR3 protein: CASSLEVAGGPSGANVLTF. The DNA for the CDR3 is TGCGCCAGCAGCTTGGAGGTAGCGGGAGGGCCCTCTGGGGCCAACGTCCTGACTTTC.

CDR3 residues: CASSYSPVSLEAFF. The CDR3 DNA reads as TGTGCCAGCAGTTACTCCCCTGTCTCTCTAGAAGCTTTCTTT. This rearrangement joins TRBV6-5 to TRBJ1-1; no reliable D call. The CDR3 runs to 14 residues. V was trimmed by 0 bases and J by 8 bases, leaving 13 bases between them. CDR1 MNHEY and CDR2 SVGAGI come from the germline V gene.

Comment on this clone: The sample has other DNA sequences that encode this CDR3 too. This chain connects TRBV6-5 to TRBJ2-7; 8 nucleotides align to TRBD1. With 3 bases clipped from V and 2 bases from J, the junction kept 3 bases outside the gene matches. Germline CDR1 and CDR2: MNHEY and SVGAGI. The CDR3 contains 14 residues. CDR3 coding DNA: TGTGCCAGCAGTTATGGGACAGGACCCTACGAGCAGTACTTC. Protein sequence: CASSYGTGPYEQYF.

This chain connects TRBV13 to TRBJ2-1, with D maybe TRBD2 (6 bases). V was pared by 5 bases and J by 8 bases, with 10 bases between. The CDR3 consists of 12 residues. Germline V gene sequence: CDR1 PRHDT, CDR2 FYEKMQ (reference sequence). The CDR3 reads CASSLTSHEQFF. CDR3 nucleotides: TGTGCCAGCAGCCTGACTAGTCATGAGCAGTTCTTC.

The chain is built from TRBV18 and TRBJ1-6, with D maybe TRBD1 (6 bases). The CDR3 contains 15 residues. Trimming stripped 3 bases from V and 10 bases from J, with 16 bases between. Germline V gene lookup returns CDR1 KGHSH and CDR2 LQKENI. The CDR3: CASSPATGIGSPLHF. The CDR3 DNA reads as TGTGCCAGCTCACCGGCGACAGGTATCGGATCACCCCTCCACTTT.

This chain joins TRBV7-8 and TRBJ1-5, with D unresolved. This CDR3 comprises 16 residues. Trimming removed 5 bases from V and 5 bases from J, with 19 bases in between. CDR1 and CDR2 (germline): SGHVS, FQNEAQ. This chain's CDR3 is CASSASPLGGYQPQHF. The CDR3, as DNA: TGTGCCAGCAGCGCCTCCCCCTTAGGAGGGTATCAGCCCCAGCATTTT.

The chain has TRBV15 and TRBJ2-3, with D unclear. Deletions cut 6 bases from V and 0 bases from J, with 7 bases between. From germline, CDR1 is LNHNV and CDR2 YYDKDF (reference sequence). The CDR3 sequence is 13 residues long. This chain's CDR3 is CATSPASTDTQYF. As DNA, the CDR3 is TGTGCCACCAGTCCAGCGAGCACAGATACGCAGTATTTT.

V and J are TRBV18 and TRBJ2-5; possibly TRBD2 for D (6 bases). The germline V and J ends were trimmed by 6 bases and 5 bases, with 19 bases remaining between them. This CDR3 spans 15 amino acids. CDR1 and CDR2 (germline): KGHSH, LQKENI. The CDR3 reads CASSQRTGGQETQYF. The CDR3 DNA is TGTGCCAGCTCCCAACGAACCGGAGGGCAGGAGACCCAGTACTTC.

J is TRBJ2-7 and V is TRBV10-3; perhaps TRBD1 as D (6 bases). CDR1 is ENHRY and CDR2 is SYGVKD in the germline V gene. The V end was cut by 7 bases, the J end by 4 bases, with 17 bases between. The CDR3 loop spans 14 amino acids. CDR3: CAITTSGELYEQYF. CDR3 coding DNA: TGTGCCATCACCACCTCAGGGGAGTTATACGAGCAGTACTTC.

This chain uses TRBV5-1 with TRBJ2-1; D may be TRBD2 (5 bases). The CDR3 runs to 14 residues. CDR1 and CDR2 (germline): SGHRS, YFSETQ. V lost 1 base and J lost 8, with 13 bases in between. CDR3 sequence: CASSLLLAWDEQFF. CDR3 nucleotide sequence: TGCGCCAGCAGCTTGCTTCTAGCTTGGGATGAGCAGTTCTTC.